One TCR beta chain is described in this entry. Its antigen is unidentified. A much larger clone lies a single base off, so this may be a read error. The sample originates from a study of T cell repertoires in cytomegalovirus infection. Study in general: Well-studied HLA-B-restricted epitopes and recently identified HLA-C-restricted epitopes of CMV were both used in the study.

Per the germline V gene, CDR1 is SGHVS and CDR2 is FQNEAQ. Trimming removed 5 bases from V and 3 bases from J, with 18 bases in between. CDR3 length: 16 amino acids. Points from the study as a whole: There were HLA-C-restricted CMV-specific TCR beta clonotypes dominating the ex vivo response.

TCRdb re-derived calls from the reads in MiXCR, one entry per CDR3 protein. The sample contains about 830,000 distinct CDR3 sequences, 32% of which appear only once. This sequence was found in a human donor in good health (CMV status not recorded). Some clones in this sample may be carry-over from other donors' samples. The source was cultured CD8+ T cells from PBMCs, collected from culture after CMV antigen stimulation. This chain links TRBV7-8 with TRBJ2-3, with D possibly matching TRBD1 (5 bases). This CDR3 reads CASSHKSGRTTDTQYF. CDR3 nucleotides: TGTGCCAGCAGCCATAAGTCGGGCAGGACAACAGATACGCAGTATTTT.